The rows below give T cell receptor beta chains drawn from one sample of a study of CD8+CD57+ T cells in acquired aplastic anemia. TCRdb redid the calling of the reads with MiXCR, one entry per CDR3 protein. The sample consists of nearly 60,000 distinct CDR3 sequences, roughly three fifths of them appearing once. The specimen sequenced was sorted CD4+, CD8+, or CD8+CD57+ T cells (not recorded which) from PBMCs. Source of these receptors: a human donor with aplastic anemia. Each CDR3 is given with its conserved first and last residue. The D gene is left open where the match is weak. For some rows the clone size is stated as once, few or many, or as a class when expanded; others skip it.

D gene	clone size	J gene	V gene	CDR3 DNA	CDR3 protein
TRBD1	.	TRBJ2-7	TRBV7-8	TGTGCCAGCAGCCCGGACGGGACAGGGGGCAAGTTCGGCGAGCAGTACTTC	CASSPDGTGGKFGEQYF
.	.	TRBJ2-5	TRBV5-4	TGTGCCAGCAGCTTATTTACGGGGTGGGAGACCCAGTACTTC	CASSLFTGWETQYF
.	many	TRBJ2-3	TRBV5-6	TGTGCCAGCGGATTCCCCGGAGGAAACACAGATACGCAGTATTTT	CASGFPGGNTDTQYF
TRBD1	.	TRBJ1-1	TRBV29-1	TGCAGCGTTGACCGACCGGGACAGTCTGAAGCTTTCTTT	CSVDRPGQSEAFF
.	.	TRBJ1-1	TRBV19	TGTGCCAGTAGTGTCCAAAGGAACACTGAAGCTCTCTTT	CASSVQRNTEALF
TRBD1	.	TRBJ2-7	TRBV15	TGTGCCACCAGCAGAGGCCCAGGGGGCACCGAGCAGTACTTC	CATSRGPGGTEQYF
.	many	TRBJ2-5	TRBV6-1	TGTGCCAGCAGCCCTACCTCCTACCGGGGTGTTGAGACCCAGTACTTC	CASSPTSYRGVETQYF
.	many	TRBJ2-1	TRBV2	TGTGCCAGCAGCGACGGCTTAAACTCCTACAATGAGCAGTTCTTC	CASSDGLNSYNEQFF
.	many	TRBJ2-6	TRBV19	TGTGCCAGTAGCTCGGCCGCCGGGGCCAACGTCCTGACTTTC	CASSSAAGANVLTF
.	medium-sized	TRBJ1-2	TRBV24-1	TGTGCCACCAGTGACACCCGTTCGGGTTATGGCTACACCTTC	CATSDTRSGYGYTF
TRBD1	once	TRBJ1-2	TRBV2	TGTGCCAGCAGAGAAGACAGGGAAGCCCCCCTCTATGGCTACACCTTC	CASREDREAPLYGYTF
.	.	TRBJ2-3	TRBV3-1	TGTGCCACCCCCCCCAGCGCAGACACAGATACGCAGTATTTT	CATPPSADTDTQYF
TRBD1	.	TRBJ2-7	TRBV7-9	TGTGCCAGCAGCCCGACAGGGGGCGCATCCTACGAGCAGTACTTC	CASSPTGGASYEQYF
.	.	TRBJ1-5	TRBV10-3	TGTGCCCCTCCGGGAAGCAATCAGCCCCAGCATTTT	CAPPGSNQPQHF
.	once	TRBJ1-1	TRBV28	TGTGCCAGCAACCCCCTCGGGGGCGGCACTGAAGCTTTCTTT	CASNPLGGGTEAFF
.	many	TRBJ1-1	TRBV6-6	TGTGCCAGCAGTTACTCGGGGTTTGGAGAAGCTTTCTTT	CASSYSGFGEAFF
.	.	TRBJ2-7	TRBV11-2	TGTGCCAGCAGCTTAAACGGGGCTCCTCCAGGGTACGAGCAGTACTTC	CASSLNGAPPGYEQYF
TRBD1	few	TRBJ2-7	TRBV2	TGTGCCAGCAGTGACGACACGGACAGGGGGACCTACGAGCAGTACTTC	CASSDDTDRGTYEQYF
.	many	TRBJ1-2	TRBV4-3	TGCGCCAGCAGCCAAGAAAGGCAGGGGTTTGGCTACACCTTC	CASSQERQGFGYTF
TRBD1	.	TRBJ2-7	TRBV7-7	TGTGCTAGCATCCCTGGGACAGGGCCCTACGAGCAGTACTTC	CASIPGTGPYEQYF
TRBD2	once	TRBJ2-1	TRBV2	TGTGCCAGCAGTTTACTAGGACTAGTAGGCAATGAGCAGTTCTTC	CASSLLGLVGNEQFF
.	.	TRBJ2-6	TRBV25-1	TGTGCCAGCAGCCCCCCCTCTGGGGCCAACGTCCTGACTTTC	CASSPPSGANVLTF
.	.	TRBJ1-2	TRBV19	TGTGCCAGTAGTATAGACGGACAGAACTATGGCTACACCTTC	CASSIDGQNYGYTF
.	.	TRBJ2-3	TRBV5-1	TGCGCCAGCAGCCTCGGGACTCCCACCGCAGATACGCAGTATTTT	CASSLGTPTADTQYF
.	medium-sized	TRBJ2-1	TRBV7-2	TGTGCCAGCAGCTTAGGCCTTTTCAATGAGCAGTTCTTC	CASSLGLFNEQFF
TRBD1	few	TRBJ2-6	TRBV29-1	TGCAGCGCGTCAGGGGGCGCAGGGACTGGGGCCAACGTCCTGACTTTC	CSASGGAGTGANVLTF
.	many	TRBJ1-5	TRBV6-1	TGTGCCAGCAGTGAAGGCGGGACATATAATCAGCCCCAGCATTTT	CASSEGGTYNQPQHF
.	.	TRBJ1-2	TRBV15	TGTGCCACCAGTCCGGTGAGGCTACAACATGGCTACACCTTC	CATSPVRLQHGYTF
.	medium-sized	TRBJ2-2	TRBV24-1	TGTGCCACCAGTCCACGGGGCCTAAACACCGGGGAGCTGTTTTTT	CATSPRGLNTGELFF
.	many	TRBJ1-6	TRBV2	TGTGCCAGCTTAGCGGCGGAAGGATATAATTCACCCCTCCACTTT	CASLAAEGYNSPLHF
.	.	TRBJ1-2	TRBV29-1	TGCAGCGTTGTAGGGGAGGGTAACTATGGCTACACCTTC	CSVVGEGNYGYTF
.	many	TRBJ2-1	TRBV10-3	TGTGCCATCACCTCGGGGGTCTACAATGAGCAGTTCTTC	CAITSGVYNEQFF
.	.	TRBJ2-7	TRBV7-9	TGTGCCAGCAGCCACAACACCTACGAGCAGTACTTC	CASSHNTYEQYF
TRBD2	.	TRBJ2-1	TRBV29-1	TGCAGCGCGTCGCCTCCGGGACTAGCGCCTTACAATGAGCAGTTCTTC	CSASPPGLAPYNEQFF
.	once	TRBJ2-7	TRBV7-9	TGTGCCAGCAGCTTAGATCCGGCCAGCTCCTACGAGCAGTACTTC	CASSLDPASSYEQYF
.	.	TRBJ1-2	TRBV20-1	TGCAGTGCTAGCCCTCAGGGGCGGTTTGGCTACACCTTC	CSASPQGRFGYTF
.	.	TRBJ2-6	TRBV2	TGCGCCATAAGCCATAACAGGGATGGGGCCAACGTCCTGACTTTC	CAISHNRDGANVLTF
TRBD1	.	TRBJ1-1	TRBV29-1	TGCAGCGTGGACCAGGGGGGGGCTACTGAAGCTTTCTTT	CSVDQGGATEAFF
.	.	TRBJ1-5	TRBV24-1	TGTGCCACCAGTGAGGGCGCCGTGGGTCAGCCCCAGCATTTT	CATSEGAVGQPQHF
.	.	TRBJ1-2	TRBV20-1	TGCAGTGCACCACAGGAGAAAAACGGCTATGGCTACACCTTC	CSAPQEKNGYGYTF
TRBD1	many	TRBJ1-6	TRBV6-5	TGTGCCAGCAGTTTCACCGGGACAGGGGAATATAATTCACCCCTCCACTTT	CASSFTGTGEYNSPLHF
.	many	TRBJ2-5	TRBV2	TGTGCCAGCTCAGGGAAGACCCAGTACTTC	CASSGKTQYF
.	.	TRBJ1-5	TRBV29-1	TGCAGCGCCAGTGTGGGTTTTAGCAATCAGCCCCAGCATTTT	CSASVGFSNQPQHF
TRBD2	medium-sized	TRBJ2-3	TRBV7-2	TGTGCCAGCAGCTTAGCGGCTAGCGGGTTACTAGGGGATACGCAGTATTTT	CASSLAASGLLGDTQYF
TRBD1	few	TRBJ1-2	TRBV7-3	TGTGCCAGCAGCTTAGACAGGGACTATGGCTACACCTTC	CASSLDRDYGYTF
TRBD1	many	TRBJ2-1	TRBV5-6	TGTGCCAGCAGCCTACCACCCTGGGACAGGGGAGGCAATGAGCAGTTCTTC	CASSLPPWDRGGNEQFF
.	.	TRBJ1-2	TRBV9	TGTGCCAGCAGCGTAGCTACAGGGCCCTATGGCTACACCTTC	CASSVATGPYGYTF
.	.	TRBJ1-6	TRBV19	TGTGCCAGTAGTATAGGAGCGCAGCTTGGGACACCCCTCGACTTT	CASSIGAQLGTPLDF
.	.	TRBJ2-7	TRBV7-8	TGTGCCAGCAGCTTAGTTGACAGGATGGCCTACGAGCAGTACTTC	CASSLVDRMAYEQYF
TRBD2	.	TRBJ2-1	TRBV7-1	TGTGCCAGCACCTCTCCCGGGACTACATTCTACAATGAGCAGTTCTTC	CASTSPGTTFYNEQFF
TRBD2	many	TRBJ2-5	TRBV19	TGTGCCAGTAGCCAGACTAGCGGGGGGCAAGAGACCCAGTACTTC	CASSQTSGGQETQYF
.	once	TRBJ1-1	TRBV7-2	TGTGCCAGCAGCTTCGGGAGTCACACTGAAGCTTTCTTT	CASSFGSHTEAFF
TRBD2	many	TRBJ2-2	TRBV11-2	TGTGCCAGCCAAACTGTGGGGGTCGGCGGGGGGGCGAACACCGGGGAGCTGTTTTTT	CASQTVGVGGGANTGELFF